These 10 T cell receptor beta chains were all obtained from the same sample, sequenced in a study of blood T cell repertoires in COVID-19. Repertoires were generated with immunoSEQ multiplex PCR, while TCRdb's copy carries only in-frame clones and drops some. The sample contains about 120,000 clones, around 77% of which appear only once. The sequencing input was peripheral blood. The origin of the receptors is a human donor in a cohort sampled during active COVID-19.

This clone was seen more than once but under ten times. This rearrangement joins TRBV30 to TRBJ1-5, with no clear D. The germline V gene has CDR1 GTSNPN and CDR2 SVGIG (reference sequence). CDR3 length: 13 residues. Trimming shortened V by 4 bases and J by 2 bases, and 9 bases separated the two germline ends. For the CDR3, the DNA is TGTGCCTGGACCAGCACAGGCAATCAGCCCCAGCATTTT. Protein product: CAWTSTGNQPQHF.

The chain has TRBV28 and TRBJ1-1; D is uncertain. This CDR3 spans 14 amino acids. Germline V gene data show CDR1 as MDHEN and CDR2 as SYDVKM. V shed 5 bases and J shed 7 bases, with 17 bases lying between them. CDR3 DNA sequence: TGTGCCAGCAGTCCTACCACGGGGAGTTTTGAAGCTTTCTTT. Translation gives CASSPTTGSFEAFF.

The J gene is TRBJ1-4, the V gene TRBV6-5; D is uncertain. Trimming took 6 bases from V and 8 from J, leaving 16 bases between them. Germline V lookup: CDR1 MNHEY, CDR2 SVGAGI. The CDR3 sequence is 14 residues long. The CDR3 loop reads CASRGRGTGEKLFF. CDR3 nucleotides: TGTGCCAGCAGAGGACGGGGAACCGGGGAAAAACTGTTTTTT.

The V call is TRBV28, the J call TRBJ2-7, with 10 bases fitting TRBD2. The V gene's germline CDR1 is MDHEN and CDR2 SYDVKM. There are 15 residues in the CDR3. The ends lost 6 bases at V and 2 bases at J; junction bases unmatched: 7. The CDR3 here is CASSTHGTSAYEQYF. In DNA form, the CDR3 reads TGTGCCAGCAGCACCCACGGGACTAGCGCCTACGAGCAGTACTTC.

The gene calls are TRBV6-5 and TRBJ2-7; 10 bases line up with TRBD1. The CDR3 loop spans 15 amino acids. The J segment lost 4 bases and the V segment lost 6 bases, leaving 9 bases of the junction unmatched. CDR1 and CDR2 (germline): MNHEY, SVGAGI. The CDR3 is CASSLSGTGVYEQYF. As DNA, the CDR3 is TGTGCCAGCAGCCTCTCCGGGACAGGGGTATACGAGCAGTACTTC.

This chain joins TRBV19 and TRBJ2-7; TRBD1 matches at 10 bases. CDR1 is LNHDA and CDR2 is SQIVND in the germline V gene (reference sequence). This CDR3 spans 15 amino acids. V lost 4 bases, J lost 3 bases, and 6 bases stayed unmatched. The CDR3 here is CASSTGQGPYYEQYF. Here the CDR3 DNA reads TGTGCCAGTAGTACGGGACAGGGGCCTTACTACGAGCAGTACTTC.

The chain combines TRBV10-3 with TRBJ2-6; 7 bases agree with TRBD2. Germline CDR1 reads ENHRY; CDR2 reads SYGVKD. This CDR3 is built from 16 residues. The V and J ends lost 4 bases and 2 bases, in that order; junction bases with no gene match: 5. DNA for the CDR3: TGTGCCATCAGTGGGGGGGAGGGGCCTGGGGCCAACGTCCTGACTTTC. Translating gives CAISGGEGPGANVLTF.

The chain joins TRBV10-1 to TRBJ2-2; TRBD2 matches at 9 bases. Germline V lookup: CDR1 WNHNN, CDR2 SYGVQD (reference sequence). After removal of 3 bases from V and 5 bases from J, the junction contained 10 bases not matched to a gene. CDR3 length: 17 residues. CDR3 DNA sequence: TGCGCCAGCAGTGATAGTCGGCTAGCGGGACCGACCGGGGAGCTGTTTTTT. It is translated as CASSDSRLAGPTGELFF.

This clone was picked up a small number of times. V and J are TRBV27 and TRBJ2-1; D unresolved. V dropped 6 bases and J dropped 2 bases, with 11 bases sitting between them. The CDR3 consists of 14 residues. Germline V gene lookup returns CDR1 MNHEY and CDR2 SMNVEV (reference sequence). The CDR3 is CASRPTFTYNEQFF. As DNA, the CDR3 is TGTGCCAGCAGGCCGACATTTACCTACAATGAGCAGTTCTTC.

The J gene is TRBJ1-6, the V gene TRBV28; a weak D match, TRBD1 (6 bases). CDR1 and CDR2 from the germline V gene are MDHEN and SYDVKM. Deletions cut 6 bases from V and 5 bases from J, with 11 bases between. This CDR3 spans 14 amino acids. The CDR3 protein is CASSRGADNSPLHF. CDR3 sequence (DNA): TGTGCCAGCAGCCGGGGGGCCGATAATTCACCCCTCCACTTT.